This is a list of T cell receptor beta chains from one sample in a study of blood T cell repertoires in COVID-19. Some clones are missing from TCRdb's copy, which holds only in-frame ones; the method was immunoSEQ multiplex PCR. The sample consists of some 55,000 clones, 65% to 85% of them appearing once. Sequenced sample: peripheral blood. These receptors all stem from a man in his 70s with active or convalescent COVID-19. Both conserved end residues are part of each CDR3. The order of the fields is clone size, D gene, J gene, V gene, CDR3 protein, CDR3 DNA. D genes are given only for firm matches. Rows give clone size only sometimes, using once, few, many, or a class for an expanded clone.

clone size: .
D gene: TRBD1
J gene: TRBJ2-7
V gene: TRBV30
CDR3 protein: CAWSYTDRGSYEQYF
CDR3 DNA: TGTGCCTGGAGTTATACCGACAGGGGGAGCTACGAGCAGTACTTC

clone size: .
D gene: TRBD2
J gene: TRBJ2-2
V gene: TRBV29-1
CDR3 protein: CSGVAGGNTGELFF
CDR3 DNA: TGCAGCGGTGTAGCGGGAGGGAACACCGGGGAGCTGTTTTTT

clone size: once
D gene: TRBD2
J gene: TRBJ2-1
V gene: TRBV11-3
CDR3 protein: CASSFSGRAGEQFF
CDR3 DNA: TGTGCCAGCAGCTTCAGTGGGAGGGCGGGTGAGCAGTTCTTC

clone size: .
D gene: .
J gene: TRBJ1-4
V gene: TRBV4-1
CDR3 protein: CASSQDGTSSEKLFF
CDR3 DNA: TGCGCCAGCAGCCAAGACGGGACATCCAGCGAAAAACTGTTTTTT

clone size: .
D gene: .
J gene: TRBJ1-2
V gene: TRBV18
CDR3 protein: CASSPLDRPEGYTF
CDR3 DNA: TGTGCCAGCTCACCCCTCGACAGGCCCGAGGGCTACACCTTC

clone size: .
D gene: TRBD1
J gene: TRBJ1-4
V gene: TRBV7-9
CDR3 protein: CASSLGGGALTTNEKLFF
CDR3 DNA: TGTGCCAGCAGCTTAGGAGGGGGCGCCCTTACAACTAATGAAAAACTGTTTTTT

clone size: few
D gene: TRBD2
J gene: TRBJ2-2
V gene: TRBV11-3
CDR3 protein: CASSLWFPLAGGFTGELFF
CDR3 DNA: TGTGCCAGCAGCTTATGGTTCCCACTAGCGGGAGGGTTCACCGGGGAGCTGTTTTTT

clone size: few
D gene: .
J gene: TRBJ2-7
V gene: TRBV5-6
CDR3 protein: CASSFEDNAYEQYF
CDR3 DNA: TGTGCCAGCAGCTTCGAGGACAACGCCTACGAGCAGTACTTC

clone size: .
D gene: .
J gene: TRBJ2-2
V gene: TRBV25-1
CDR3 protein: CASSDPGQGGTGELFF
CDR3 DNA: TGTGCCAGCAGTGACCCCGGACAGGGAGGGACCGGGGAGCTGTTTTTT

clone size: .
D gene: .
J gene: TRBJ1-1
V gene: TRBV19
CDR3 protein: CASTVNTEAFF
CDR3 DNA: TGTGCCAGTACAGTCAACACTGAAGCTTTCTTT

clone size: .
D gene: TRBD2
J gene: TRBJ2-7
V gene: TRBV4-3
CDR3 protein: CASSRSSGREGYEQYF
CDR3 DNA: TGCGCCAGCAGCCGCTCGAGCGGGAGAGAGGGCTACGAGCAGTACTTC

clone size: .
D gene: TRBD1
J gene: TRBJ2-1
V gene: TRBV9
CDR3 protein: CASSVGRTGTYNEQFF
CDR3 DNA: TGTGCCAGCAGCGTAGGGAGGACAGGAACCTACAATGAGCAGTTCTTC

clone size: .
D gene: TRBD1
J gene: TRBJ1-2
V gene: TRBV6-4
CDR3 protein: CASRKSGTANYGYTF
CDR3 DNA: TGTGCCAGCCGGAAATCGGGGACAGCTAACTATGGCTACACCTTC

clone size: .
D gene: .
J gene: TRBJ1-1
V gene: TRBV18
CDR3 protein: CASSPQGRDTEAFF
CDR3 DNA: TGTGCCAGCTCACCACAGGGGAGGGACACTGAAGCTTTCTTT

clone size: .
D gene: .
J gene: TRBJ2-5
V gene: TRBV27
CDR3 protein: CASSSWQGGQETQYF
CDR3 DNA: TGTGCCAGCAGTTCATGGCAGGGCGGTCAAGAGACCCAGTACTTC

clone size: .
D gene: .
J gene: TRBJ1-3
V gene: TRBV6-5
CDR3 protein: CASSAGLSGNTIYF
CDR3 DNA: TGTGCCAGCAGCGCCGGTCTCTCTGGAAACACCATATATTTT

clone size: .
D gene: TRBD1
J gene: TRBJ2-2
V gene: TRBV5-1
CDR3 protein: CASSRTGEVTGELFF
CDR3 DNA: TGCGCCAGCAGCCGGACAGGGGAGGTTACCGGGGAGCTGTTTTTT

clone size: .
D gene: TRBD2
J gene: TRBJ2-5
V gene: TRBV5-6
CDR3 protein: CASSLFGLAGGLQETQYF
CDR3 DNA: TGTGCCAGCAGCTTGTTTGGTCTAGCGGGGGGGCTACAAGAGACCCAGTACTTC

clone size: .
D gene: .
J gene: TRBJ1-2
V gene: TRBV6-5
CDR3 protein: CASSYSSGDWGYGYTF
CDR3 DNA: TGTGCCAGCAGTTACTCGAGTGGGGACTGGGGGTATGGCTACACCTTC

clone size: .
D gene: .
J gene: TRBJ1-2
V gene: TRBV2
CDR3 protein: CASSERGGSFEGYTF
CDR3 DNA: TGTGCCAGCAGTGAAAGGGGTGGATCCTTCGAGGGCTACACCTTC

clone size: .
D gene: .
J gene: TRBJ1-1
V gene: TRBV19
CDR3 protein: CASSTTQNTEAFF
CDR3 DNA: TGTGCCAGTAGTACCACACAGAACACTGAAGCTTTCTTT

clone size: .
D gene: TRBD2
J gene: TRBJ2-1
V gene: TRBV30
CDR3 protein: CAWSAGLAGPGDEQFF
CDR3 DNA: TGTGCCTGGAGTGCGGGACTAGCGGGGCCTGGGGATGAGCAGTTCTTC

clone size: .
D gene: .
J gene: TRBJ2-1
V gene: TRBV5-1
CDR3 protein: CASSLGGSYNEQFF
CDR3 DNA: TGCGCCAGCAGCTTGGGAGGGTCCTACAATGAGCAGTTCTTC

clone size: once
D gene: .
J gene: TRBJ2-1
V gene: TRBV24-1
CDR3 protein: CATSRKHLTYNEQFF
CDR3 DNA: TGTGCCACCAGTCGAAAGCACCTAACCTACAATGAGCAGTTCTTC

clone size: .
D gene: TRBD1
J gene: TRBJ2-1
V gene: TRBV29-1
CDR3 protein: CSVGGGQGAYNEQFF
CDR3 DNA: TGCAGCGTTGGGGGAGGACAGGGGGCTTACAATGAGCAGTTCTTC

clone size: .
D gene: TRBD1
J gene: TRBJ2-5
V gene: TRBV7-2
CDR3 protein: CASTRSGTGQETQYF
CDR3 DNA: TGTGCCAGCACCCGATCCGGGACAGGTCAAGAGACCCAGTACTTC

clone size: .
D gene: TRBD1
J gene: TRBJ2-6
V gene: TRBV5-1
CDR3 protein: CASSPGTGATGANVLTF
CDR3 DNA: TGCGCCAGCAGCCCCGGGACAGGGGCCACTGGGGCCAACGTCCTGACTTTC

clone size: .
D gene: .
J gene: TRBJ1-2
V gene: TRBV7-2
CDR3 protein: CASSPPPAGIYGYTF
CDR3 DNA: TGTGCCAGCAGCCCGCCTCCGGCAGGGATCTATGGCTACACCTTC

clone size: few
D gene: TRBD1
J gene: TRBJ1-5
V gene: TRBV6-5
CDR3 protein: CASSYTGQGQPQHF
CDR3 DNA: TGTGCCAGCAGTTACACGGGACAGGGTCAGCCCCAGCATTTT

clone size: .
D gene: TRBD1
J gene: TRBJ2-5
V gene: TRBV2
CDR3 protein: CASSGSTGVETQYF
CDR3 DNA: TGTGCCAGCAGTGGGTCGACAGGGGTAGAGACCCAGTACTTC

clone size: .
D gene: .
J gene: TRBJ2-5
V gene: TRBV29-1
CDR3 protein: CSETFDGHQYF
CDR3 DNA: TGCAGCGAGACCTTTGACGGACATCAGTACTTC